A selection of T cell receptor beta chains follows, all from one sample in a study of T cells expressing NK-cell markers. With the 5' RACE reads reprocessed, TCRdb shows one record per CDR3 protein and no DNA. This sample contains 200,000 to 300,000 distinct CDR3 sequences. Sequenced material: blood T cells: a sorted CD56 or NKG2C T cell subset, CD4+ or CD8+ T cells, or bulk PBMC T cells (not recorded which). Receptor source: a man aged 18 to 29 in good health. The CDR3 runs from the conserved cysteine through the conserved F or W.

J gene,V gene,CDR3 protein
TRBJ2-1,TRBV30,CAWILLQGLGDNEQFF
TRBJ2-5,TRBV5-1,CASSFLAAGPQETQYF
TRBJ2-3,TRBV6-1,CASRGLAGEEHAQYF
TRBJ2-3,TRBV30,CAWGGQGRAQYF
TRBJ2-1,TRBV10-3,CAISAPGQGMVNNEQFF
TRBJ2-2,TRBV4-2,CASSPLRGQGRGTTGELFF
TRBJ2-3,TRBV5-1,CASSAPLDTQYF
TRBJ1-5,TRBV7-2,CASSSTLVVGGYQPQHF
TRBJ2-4,TRBV7-2,CASSLVAGAQNIQYF
TRBJ2-3,TRBV5-1,CASSLGQSSTDTQYF
TRBJ2-2,TRBV29-1,CTGTGNTGELFF
TRBJ1-1,TRBV20-1,CSAMDVTTNTEAFF
TRBJ1-1,TRBV20-1,CRAQKQNTEAFF
TRBJ2-5,TRBV29-1,CSVVGAETQYF
TRBJ2-1,TRBV10-3,CAISDRDRNNEQFF
TRBJ2-2,TRBV5-1,CASSPQLTNTGELFF
TRBJ1-2,TRBV12-3/TRBV12-4,CASSLNTDGYTF
TRBJ2-3,TRBV7-7,CASSLGHRHTDTQYF
TRBJ2-1,TRBV2,CASSERTHEQFF
TRBJ2-7,TRBV24-1,CATSGLAGGIYEQYF